This T cell receptor (beta chain) is drawn from a study of T cell responses to AZD1222 COVID-19 vaccine. Sequenced by immunoSEQ multiplex PCR; TCRdb stores in-frame clones only, minus some. Of 150,000 to 180,000 clones detected, around 85% appear once; the ten largest clones hold 5.5%. The CDR3 extends over 16 amino acids. V gave up 2 bases and J gave up 5 bases, with 17 bases separating them. Germline V gene lookup returns CDR1 LNHDA and CDR2 SQIVND (reference sequence). Overall study findings and caveats: Just a handful of AZD1222 recipients tested seropositive at baseline. A mostly white British donor set with more females was recruited, and clonal diversity was possibly underestimated.

Note on this clone: The antigen remains unidentified.

Sequencing used peripheral blood, obtained on day 0 of MenACWY control vaccination. The TCR originated in an adult in good health. This chain joins TRBV19 and TRBJ2-3; D is perhaps TRBD2 (6 bases). The CDR3 coding sequence is TGTGCCAGTAGTATAAGGACGGGAGAGCTATTAGATACGCAGTATTTT. Its translation is CASSIRTGELLDTQYF.